The 23 T cell receptor beta chains below all came from one sample that was sequenced in a study of shared clonotypes between healthy human individuals. Here immunoSEQ multiplex PCR was the method, and the copy in TCRdb shows in-frame clones only, minus some. The sample holds a few million clones, around 95% seen once. The sequenced material came from naive CD4+ T cells sorted from blood. The subset denotes: CD45RA+ positively selected. The origin of the receptors is a man younger than 35 in good health.

J is TRBJ2-7 and V is TRBV10-3; D is possibly TRBD1 (6 bases). V lost 3 bases to trimming and J lost 1 base, with 16 bases between them. The germline gives CDR1 ENHRY, CDR2 SYGVKD. The CDR3 is made up of 16 amino acids. The CDR3 DNA sequence: TGTGCCATCAGTGACCCTGGGACACGACCTTCCTACGAGCAGTACTTC. It codes for CAISDPGTRPSYEQYF.

With regard to this clone: The same CDR3 is also encoded by other DNA sequences in this sample. This chain connects TRBV7-2 to TRBJ2-6, with TRBD1 matching over 8 bases. Germline values: CDR1 SGHTA, CDR2 FQGNSA. The CDR3 covers 16 residues. V lost 5 bases and J lost 2; bases outside the gene matches: 5. The CDR3 region is CASSLDRAPGANVLTF. Written as DNA, the CDR3 is TGTGCCAGCAGCCTGGACAGGGCCCCTGGGGCCAACGTCCTGACTTTC.

As concerns this clone: This same CDR3 is encoded by further DNA sequences in the sample. The chain combines TRBV28 with TRBJ2-1; TRBD1 agrees at 10 bases. Germline values: CDR1 MDHEN, CDR2 SYDVKM. V dropped 6 bases and J dropped 7; count of bases not matched to a gene: 9. The CDR3 runs to 15 residues. CDR3 DNA: TGTGCCAGCAGCTCACCGGGACAGGGGCGGAATGAGCAGTTCTTC. Amino acids: CASSSPGQGRNEQFF.

CDR3 coding DNA: TGTGCCAGCAGTTACCGTGCCAGCGCTTCCTATGGCTACACCTTC. The encoded protein is CASSYRASASYGYTF. The rearrangement joins TRBV6-5 to TRBJ1-2; D is ambiguous. The CDR3 loop spans 15 amino acids. Germline V CDR1 and CDR2: MNHEY, SVGAGI. V lost 2 bases and J lost 4, with 14 bases in between.

Comment on this clone: Other DNA sequences in the sample encode the same CDR3. J is TRBJ1-1 and V is TRBV30, with D possibly being TRBD1 (5 bases). The CDR3 loop spans 13 amino acids. Germline CDR1 reads GTSNPN; CDR2 reads SVGIG (reference sequence). V was pared by 2 bases and J by 1 base, with 8 bases between. This CDR3 reads CAWSPGGNTEAFF. CDR3 DNA: TGTGCCTGGAGTCCCGGGGGGAACACTGAAGCTTTCTTT. Looking up the rest from reference TRBV30 and TRBJ1-1 gives the full variable domain: SQTIHQWPATLVQPVGSPLSLECTVEGTSNPNLYWYRQAAGRGLQLLFYSVGIGQISSEVPQNLSASRPQDRQFILSSKKLLLSDSGFYLCAWSPGGNTEAFFGQGTRLTVV.

V and J are TRBV30 and TRBJ1-1, with D unresolved. Trimming shortened V by 2 bases and J by 3 bases, and 10 bases separated the two germline ends. CDR1 is GTSNPN, CDR2 SVGIG, per germline (reference sequence). The CDR3 runs to 13 residues. The CDR3 DNA reads TGTGCCTGGAGTAAGGGAAGCGACACTGAAGCTTTCTTT. This translates into CAWSKGSDTEAFF.

This rearrangement joins TRBV2 to TRBJ2-7; no definite D call. The CDR3 contains 12 residues. The germline V and J ends were trimmed by 4 bases and 3 bases, with 7 bases remaining between them. Per germline, CDR1 SNHLY and CDR2 FYNNEI. The CDR3 here is CASSGDFYEQYF. The DNA of the CDR3 is TGTGCCAGCAGTGGCGACTTCTACGAGCAGTACTTC. Complete variable domain (other parts from reference TRBV2 and TRBJ2-7): EPEVTQTPSHQVTQMGQEVILRCVPISNHLYFYWYRQILGQKVEFLVSFYNNEISEKSEIFDDQFSVERPDGSNFTLKIRSTKLEDSAMYFCASSGDFYEQYFGPGTRLTVT.

The chain couples TRBV27 to TRBJ2-3; 9 bases are a match to TRBD2. The CDR3 has 15 residues. Germline V gene data show CDR1 as MNHEY and CDR2 as SMNVEV (reference sequence). After removal of 0 bases from V and 3 bases from J, the junction contained 1 base not matched to a gene. Written as DNA, the CDR3 is TGTGCCAGCAGTTTATCGGGACTAGCAACAGATACGCAGTATTTT. Protein: CASSLSGLATDTQYF.

The chain recombines TRBV10-3 with TRBJ2-3, with a possible D match to TRBD1 (6 bases). This CDR3 is built from 15 residues. Germline CDR1 is ENHRY and CDR2 is SYGVKD. V was clipped by 5 bases and J by 6 bases, with 18 bases between them. CDR3 DNA sequence: TGTGCCATCAGTTGGACAGACCCTAGTGAGGATACGCAGTATTTT. Its protein product is CAISWTDPSEDTQYF.

The genes are TRBV5-1 and TRBJ1-5; D gene uncertain. The CDR3 is 13 amino acids. Trimming took 0 bases from V and 9 from J, leaving 10 bases between them. In germline, CDR1 is SGHRS, CDR2 YFSETQ. In DNA, the CDR3 is TGCGCCAGCAGCTTGGAGGCCGCGGGGCCCCAGCATTTT. It codes for CASSLEAAGPQHF.

The rearrangement joins TRBV5-6 to TRBJ1-1, with a tentative D call TRBD1 (5 bases). CDR3 length: 11 residues. Germline CDR1 SGHDT, CDR2 YYEEEE. Deletions cut 0 bases from V and 8 bases from J, with 5 bases between. This CDR3 is CASSLDREAFF. Here the CDR3 DNA reads TGTGCCAGCAGCTTGGACAGGGAAGCTTTCTTT.

The CDR3 spells CASSQGLILTNEKLFF. DNA for the CDR3: TGTGCCAGCAGCCAGGGACTGATTCTAACTAATGAAAAACTGTTTTTT. V and J are TRBV14 and TRBJ1-4, with a tentative D call TRBD1 (5 bases). In germline, CDR1 is SGHDN, CDR2 FVKESK. The CDR3 loop spans 16 amino acids. With 3 bases removed from V and 1 base from J, the gap between germline ends came to 12 bases.

The chain couples TRBV10-3 to TRBJ2-7, with 11 bases lining up with TRBD1. The trim removed 2 bases at V and 5 bases at J, leaving 5 bases unmatched. The CDR3 covers 15 residues. The germline gives CDR1 ENHRY, CDR2 SYGVKD. The CDR3 DNA reads TGTGCCATCAGTGAGGGACAGGGGGCGGTAAACGAGCAGTACTTC. Amino acids: CAISEGQGAVNEQYF.

The chain has TRBV30 and TRBJ2-7; TRBD1 matches 9 bases. CDR3 length equals 13 residues. V lost 3 bases, J lost 6 bases, and 6 bases stayed unmatched. The germline V gene encodes CDR1 GTSNPN and CDR2 SVGIG (reference sequence). CDR3 loop: CAWSARDRAEQYF. Written as DNA, the CDR3 is TGTGCCTGGAGCGCCAGGGACAGGGCCGAGCAGTACTTC.

The V call is TRBV5-1, the J call TRBJ2-1; 13 bases map to TRBD2. V shed 3 bases, J shed 1 base, and the junction held 10 bases outside the gene matches. CDR1 SGHRS and CDR2 YFSETQ come from the germline V gene. The CDR3 is made up of 19 amino acids. CDR3 coding DNA: TGCGCCAGCAGCTCAGATGCCCGACTAGCGGGAGGTTCCTACAATGAGCAGTTCTTC. Protein sequence: CASSSDARLAGGSYNEQFF.

This chain joins TRBV7-9 and TRBJ1-1, with D perhaps matching TRBD1 (6 bases). V shed 7 bases and J shed 4 bases, with 13 bases lying between them. CDR1 and CDR2 from the germline V gene are SEHNR and FQNEAQ (reference sequence). The CDR3 extends over 13 amino acids. The CDR3 bases are TGTGCCAGCACCGGACAGTTCCCCACTGAAGCTTTCTTT. This codes for CASTGQFPTEAFF. Filled out from reference TRBV7-9 and TRBJ1-1, the complete variable domain reads DTGVSQNPRHKITKRGQNVTFRCDPISEHNRLYWYRQTLGQGPEFLTYFQNEAQLEKSRLLSDRFSAERPKGSFSTLEIQRTEQGDSAMYLCASTGQFPTEAFFGQGTRLTVV.

The chain recombines TRBV4-1 with TRBJ1-5; a weak D match, TRBD1 (5 bases). There are 18 residues in the CDR3. CDR1 MGHRA and CDR2 YSYEKL come from the germline V gene. V lost 0 bases to trimming and J lost 3 bases, with 18 bases between them. The CDR3 protein is CASSQDWDAYPFNQPQHF. CDR3 bases: TGCGCCAGCAGCCAAGATTGGGACGCTTACCCCTTCAATCAGCCCCAGCATTTT.

The genes are TRBV2 and TRBJ2-7; 9 positions agree with TRBD2. Germline CDR1 reads SNHLY; CDR2 reads FYNNEI. The CDR3 is made up of 14 amino acids. V dropped 7 bases and J dropped 4; count of bases not matched to a gene: 8. The CDR3 here is CASKGLAGRYEQYF. The CDR3 DNA sequence: TGTGCCAGCAAAGGGCTAGCGGGAAGGTACGAGCAGTACTTC.

The chain joins TRBV6-1 to TRBJ1-1, with D unresolved. This CDR3 has 13 amino acids. Looked up from germline, CDR1 is MNHNS and CDR2 is SASEGT. V was cut by 6 bases and J by 4 bases, with 12 bases left in between. In DNA, the CDR3 is TGTGCCAGCAGCCTCTCAGGAGCCACTGAAGCTTTCTTT. The encoded protein is CASSLSGATEAFF.

The rearrangement joins TRBV30 to TRBJ1-5, with TRBD1 matching over 8 bases. Germline CDR1 reads GTSNPN; CDR2 reads SVGIG (reference sequence). Trimming removed 5 bases from V and 4 bases from J; junction bases left unmatched: 4. The CDR3 covers 13 residues. The CDR3 DNA follows: TGTGCCTGGGCCCGGGACAGGAATCAGCCCCAGCATTTT. It codes for CAWARDRNQPQHF.

Comments on this clone: The same CDR3 arises from other DNA sequences in this sample as well. This chain links TRBV19 with TRBJ2-1; D is unresolved. Germline assignment: CDR1 LNHDA and CDR2 SQIVND (reference sequence). With 7 bases removed from V and 0 bases from J, the gap between germline ends came to 13 bases. This CDR3 has 15 residues. The CDR3 DNA is TGTGCCAGTACCCCCGGGCTTAGCTCCTACAATGAGCAGTTCTTC. Translated, it gives CASTPGLSSYNEQFF.

This chain connects TRBV7-2 to TRBJ2-1; possibly TRBD1 or TRBD2 for D (5 bases each). There are 15 residues in the CDR3. V was clipped by 4 bases and J by 3 bases, with 13 bases between them. Germline V lookup: CDR1 SGHTA, CDR2 FQGNSA. In DNA form, the CDR3 reads TGTGCCAGCAGCTCATACGGGACGGTCTACAATGAGCAGTTCTTC. This sequence encodes CASSSYGTVYNEQFF.

V is TRBV7-2 and J is TRBJ2-7; a weak D match, TRBD1 (5 bases). Trimming removed 2 bases at V and 7 bases at J, with 9 bases between. CDR1 is SGHTA and CDR2 is FQGNSA in the germline V gene. The length of the CDR3 is 12 residues. The CDR3, as DNA: TGTGCCAGCAGCTTATTGGGGCGGGAGCAGTACTTC. Encoded protein: CASSLLGREQYF.